This entry lists 13 T cell receptor beta chains sequenced from one sample in a study of blood T cell repertoires in COVID-19. Here immunoSEQ multiplex PCR was the method, and the copy in TCRdb shows in-frame clones only, minus some. Altogether around 90,000 clones are present, about nine tenths being singletons, with the ten largest covering about 15%. Material: peripheral blood. These receptors all stem from a male donor with acute or convalescent COVID-19.

This clone was seen only a few times. The chain couples TRBV5-6 to TRBJ1-4; TRBD1 aligns across 10 bases. The ends lost 6 bases at V and 6 bases at J; junction bases unmatched: 5. This CDR3 has 14 amino acids. CDR1 is SGHDT, CDR2 YYEEEE, per germline. CDR3 residues: CASTPTGGDEKLFF. CDR3 coding DNA: TGTGCCAGCACTCCGACAGGGGGCGATGAAAAACTGTTTTTT. The full variable domain, rest sourced from reference TRBV5-6 and TRBJ1-4, is DAGVTQSPTHLIKTRGQQVTLRCSPKSGHDTVSWYQQALGQGPQFIFQYYEEEERQRGNFPDRFSGHQFPNYSSELNVNALLLGDSALYLCASTPTGGDEKLFFGSGTQLSVL.

This clone was seen only once. This sequence joins TRBV2 and TRBJ1-2; 7 nucleotides align to TRBD1. Per germline, CDR1 SNHLY and CDR2 FYNNEI. The CDR3 runs 14 residues. V lost 5 bases and J lost 4; bases outside the gene matches: 7. In nucleotides, the CDR3 is TGTGCCAGCAGTAGACAGGGCAGTAGCTATGGCTACACCTTC. This encodes CASSRQGSSYGYTF. The variable domain in full, with the rest retrieved from reference TRBV2 and TRBJ1-2, is EPEVTQTPSHQVTQMGQEVILRCVPISNHLYFYWYRQILGQKVEFLVSFYNNEISEKSEIFDDQFSVERPDGSNFTLKIRSTKLEDSAMYFCASSRQGSSYGYTFGSGTRLTVV.

This chain uses TRBV5-1 with TRBJ2-7; the match to TRBD2 covers 9 bases. Looked up from germline, CDR1 is SGHRS and CDR2 is YFSETQ. The V gene end was trimmed by 4 bases and the J gene end by 2 bases; junction bases not matched to a gene: 16. CDR3 length: 18 amino acids. The chain's CDR3 is CASSAAGAPRGGPYEQYF. In DNA form, the CDR3 reads TGCGCCAGCAGCGCCGCCGGCGCCCCGCGGGGGGGCCCCTACGAGCAGTACTTC.

V usage is TRBV5-8 and J usage is TRBJ1-5; D ambiguous. The CDR3 is 16 amino acids. The V gene's germline CDR1 is SGHTS and CDR2 YDEGEE. Between the trimmed V and J ends, which lost 4 bases and 3 bases, there was a span of 17 bases. The CDR3 loop is CASSPFRGAINQPQHF. The DNA for the CDR3 is TGTGCCAGCAGCCCCTTTCGAGGAGCCATCAATCAGCCCCAGCATTTT.

This sequence joins TRBV19 and TRBJ1-1; 11 nucleotides agree with TRBD1. V dropped 4 bases and J dropped 5; count of bases not matched to a gene: 6. This CDR3 comprises 15 residues. Germline assignment: CDR1 LNHDA and CDR2 SQIVND (reference sequence). CDR3 bases: TGTGCCAGTAGTAGCTCCGGGACAGGGGGGACTGAAGCTTTCTTT. Translation: CASSSSGTGGTEAFF.

The chain uses TRBV5-1 and TRBJ1-2; tentative D call: TRBD1 (5 bases). CDR1 and CDR2 (germline): SGHRS, YFSETQ. Deletions cut 4 bases from V and 4 bases from J, with 20 bases between. The CDR3 totals 16 residues. CDR3 sequence (DNA): TGCGCCAGCAGCCCGGACAAGCCTGAATCCCCCTATGGCTACACCTTC. Its protein product is CASSPDKPESPYGYTF.

The gene calls are TRBV15 and TRBJ1-5; 7 positions match TRBD1. This CDR3 has 14 residues. J was trimmed by 0 bases and V by 5 bases; bases with no gene match: 1. Germline assignment: CDR1 LNHNV and CDR2 YYDKDF (reference sequence). CDR3 bases: TGTGCCACCAGCCAGGGGGATAGCAATCAGCCCCAGCATTTT. The encoded protein is CATSQGDSNQPQHF.

This chain uses TRBV9 with TRBJ2-2; TRBD1 matches at 8 bases. The CDR3 totals 18 residues. V shed 6 bases, J shed 2 bases, and the junction held 15 bases outside the gene matches. Per germline, CDR1 SGDLS and CDR2 YYNGEE. This chain's CDR3 is CASNRGSGQGANTGELFF. The DNA of the CDR3 is TGTGCCAGCAATCGAGGATCGGGGCAGGGGGCTAACACCGGGGAGCTGTTTTTT.

The chain couples TRBV30 to TRBJ2-3; tentative D call: TRBD2 (5 bases). The V gene lost 0 bases and the J gene lost 6 bases, with 7 bases spanning the gap. There are 12 residues in the CDR3. Germline CDR1 reads GTSNPN; CDR2 reads SVGIG (reference sequence). The chain's CDR3 is CAWSVSGDTQYF. CDR3 sequence (DNA): TGTGCCTGGAGTGTTTCGGGGGATACGCAGTATTTT.

This clone occurred a few times. V usage is TRBV19 and J usage is TRBJ1-5, with D hard to call. Germline V CDR1 and CDR2: LNHDA, SQIVND (reference sequence). The CDR3 is 12 amino acids. V dropped 8 bases and J dropped 0 bases, with 5 bases sitting between them. CDR3 loop: CASSYSNQPQHF. CDR3 DNA: TGTGCCAGTTCCTATAGCAATCAGCCCCAGCATTTT. Together with reference TRBV19 and TRBJ1-5, the CDR3 gives the full variable domain: DGGITQSPKYLFRKEGQNVTLSCEQNLNHDAMYWYRQDPGQGLRLIYYSQIVNDFQKGDIAEGYSVSREKKESFPLTVTSAQKNPTAFYLCASSYSNQPQHFGDGTRLSIL.

The rearrangement joins TRBV21-1 to TRBJ2-7; the D call of TRBD1 is as the table states it, not checked on the DNA. TRBV21-1 is a pseudogene locus. The CDR3 loop spans 15 amino acids. In DNA form, the CDR3 reads TGTGCCAGCAGCAAAGAATGGGCCATTTCAGACGAGCAGTACTTC. Translated: CASSKEWAISDEQYF.

The chain couples TRBV29-1 to TRBJ1-1, with D maybe TRBD1 (6 bases). The CDR3 runs 12 residues. Germline-derived CDR1 and CDR2 are SQVTM and ANQGSEA. The germline V and J ends were trimmed by 3 bases and 1 base, with 6 bases remaining between them. The CDR3 coding sequence is TGCAGCGTTGAGGGACAGAACACTGAAGCTTTCTTT. Encoded protein: CSVEGQNTEAFF.

V is TRBV12-1 and J is TRBJ2-1; no DNA check was done on the table's D call, TRBD2. TRBV12-1 is noted as a pseudogene. The CDR3 contains 14 residues. The CDR3 loop is CASIRAGSANEQFF. Written as DNA, the CDR3 is TGTGCCAGCATCCGGGCCGGGAGCGCCAATGAGCAGTTCTTC.